This T cell receptor beta chain was obtained from a study of T cells after posttransplantation cyclophosphamide. Sequenced by immunoSEQ multiplex PCR; TCRdb stores in-frame clones only, minus some. This table holds about 50,000 clones, 90% to 95% found once. The length of the CDR3 is 13 residues. The V gene's germline CDR1 is LNHDA and CDR2 SQIVND (reference sequence). Trimming removed 6 bases at V and 5 bases at J, with 13 bases between. The chain is built from TRBV19 and TRBJ2-5, with TRBD1 as a possible D gene (6 bases). The sample consisted of PBMCs. This TCR came from a woman in her twenties or thirties in good health and a related stem cell transplant donor. The CDR3: CASRDSFTETQYF. The CDR3 region has the DNA TGTGCCAGTAGGGACAGCTTTACGGAGACCCAGTACTTC.